This TCR beta chain was recorded in a study of OX40 agonist ivuxolimab in advanced cancers. About this clone itself: Its antigen is unknown.

Notes on the study in general: At 0.1 to 3.0 mg/kg and by week 6, CD4+ and CD8+ T cells in the blood had expanded clonally. Normalized T-cell clonal expansion was also low in a subset of nonresponders.

TCRdb's table, derived via immunoSEQ multiplex PCR, lists solely in-frame clones and lacks some. The table records 55,000 to 80,000 clones, just over 85% of them present only once. Anyone with autoimmune disease history or systemic immunosuppression was excluded. V dropped 2 bases and J dropped 4 bases, with 8 bases sitting between them. The CDR3 totals 13 residues. Germline CDR1 is ENHRY and CDR2 is SYGVKD. The sequencing here drew on CD4+ or CD8+ T cells sorted from blood, taken in a trial of the OX40 agonist ivuxolimab. The gene calls are TRBV10-3 and TRBJ1-2, with D possibly matching TRBD1 (5 bases). This receptor was taken from an adult with an advanced solid tumor such as melanoma, head and neck, liver or kidney cancer. CDR3 DNA sequence: TGTGCCATCAGTGAGCGGGGGGTCTATGGCTACACCTTC. This gives the protein CAISERGVYGYTF.